This T cell receptor (beta chain) emerged from a study of Tregs in tolerant kidney transplant recipients. This clone has only one observation. Its target is not known. Profiling relied on immunoSEQ multiplex PCR, and the TCRdb table lists in-frame clones only, not all of them. The profile covers under 14,000 clones, with around nine tenths appearing a single time and 6% taken by the ten largest. The length of the CDR3 is 16 residues. Per the germline V gene, CDR1 is MDHEN and CDR2 is SYDVKM. V was pared by 6 bases and J by 5 bases, with 15 bases of the junction left unmatched. The gene calls are TRBV28 and TRBJ2-5; 7 bases are shared with TRBD2. The TCR comes from a human patient who received a combined kidney and bone marrow transplant. The sequenced sample was Tregs from blood cultured with allogeneic cells, obtained before the transplant. The CDR3 DNA reads as TGTGCCAGCAGCTCTCAGCGTCGAGCGGGGACGGAGACCCAGTACTTC. It codes for CASSSQRRAGTETQYF. Supplemented by reference TRBV28 and TRBJ2-5, the full variable domain reads DVKVTQSSRYLVKRTGEKVFLECVQDMDHENMFWYRQDPGLGLRLIYFSYDVKMKEKGDIPEGYSVSREKKERFSLILESASTNQTSMYLCASSSQRRAGTETQYFGPGTRLLVL.